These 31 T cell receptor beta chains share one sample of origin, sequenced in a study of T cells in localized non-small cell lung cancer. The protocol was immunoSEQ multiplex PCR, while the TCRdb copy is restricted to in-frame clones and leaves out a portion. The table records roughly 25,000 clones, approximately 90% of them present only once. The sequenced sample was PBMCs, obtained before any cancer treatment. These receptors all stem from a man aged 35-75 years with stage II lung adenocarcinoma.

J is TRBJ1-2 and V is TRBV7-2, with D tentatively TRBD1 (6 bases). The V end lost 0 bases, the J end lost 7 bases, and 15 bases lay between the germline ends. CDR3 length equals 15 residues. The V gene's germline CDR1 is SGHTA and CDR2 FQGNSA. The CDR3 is CASSLAPAGAGGYTF. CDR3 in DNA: TGTGCCAGCAGCTTAGCCCCGGCAGGGGCTGGTGGCTACACCTTC. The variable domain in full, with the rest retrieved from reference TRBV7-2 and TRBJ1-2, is GAGVSQSPSNKVTEKGKDVELRCDPISGHTALYWYRQSLGQGLEFLIYFQGNSAPDKSGLPSDRFSAERTGGSVSTLTIQRTQQEDSAVYLCASSLAPAGAGGYTFGSGTRLTVV.

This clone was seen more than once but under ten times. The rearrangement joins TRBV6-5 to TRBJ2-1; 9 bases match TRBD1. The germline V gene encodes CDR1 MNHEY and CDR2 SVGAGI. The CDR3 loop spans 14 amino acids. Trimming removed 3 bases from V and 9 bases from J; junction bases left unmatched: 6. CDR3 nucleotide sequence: TGTGCCAGCAGTTATTCGGACAGGGGAGGTGAGCAGTTCTTC. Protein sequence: CASSYSDRGGEQFF.

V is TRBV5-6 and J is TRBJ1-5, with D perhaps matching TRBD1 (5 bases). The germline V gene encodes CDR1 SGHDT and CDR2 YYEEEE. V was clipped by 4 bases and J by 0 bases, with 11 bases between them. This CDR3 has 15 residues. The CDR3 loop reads CASSADGGSNQPQHF. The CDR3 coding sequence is TGTGCCAGCAGCGCGGACGGGGGTAGCAATCAGCCCCAGCATTTT.

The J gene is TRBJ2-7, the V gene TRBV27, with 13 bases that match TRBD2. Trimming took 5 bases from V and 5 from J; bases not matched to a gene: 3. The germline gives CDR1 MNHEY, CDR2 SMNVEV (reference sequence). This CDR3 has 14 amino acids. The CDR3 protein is CASSPGTSGNEQYF. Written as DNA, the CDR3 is TGTGCCAGCAGTCCCGGGACTAGCGGGAACGAGCAGTACTTC.

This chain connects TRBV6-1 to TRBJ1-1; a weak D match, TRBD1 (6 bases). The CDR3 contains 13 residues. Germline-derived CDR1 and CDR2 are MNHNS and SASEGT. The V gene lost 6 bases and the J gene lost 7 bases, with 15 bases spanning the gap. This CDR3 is CASSRQGLGEAFF. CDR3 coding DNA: TGTGCCAGCAGCAGGCAGGGGTTGGGTGAAGCTTTCTTT.

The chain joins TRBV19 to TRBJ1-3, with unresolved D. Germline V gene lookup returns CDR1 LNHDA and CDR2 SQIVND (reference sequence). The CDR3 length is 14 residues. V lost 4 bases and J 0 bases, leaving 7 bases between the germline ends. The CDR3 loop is CASSRLDSGNTIYF. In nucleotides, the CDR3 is TGTGCCAGTAGTAGGCTCGACTCTGGAAACACCATATATTTT.

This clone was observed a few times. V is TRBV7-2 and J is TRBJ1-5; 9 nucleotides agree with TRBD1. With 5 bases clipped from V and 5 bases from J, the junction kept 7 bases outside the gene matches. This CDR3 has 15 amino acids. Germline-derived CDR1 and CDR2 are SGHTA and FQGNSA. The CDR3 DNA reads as TGTGCCAGCAGCCTGGGACAGGGAGGGCATCAGCCCCAGCATTTT. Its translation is CASSLGQGGHQPQHF.

The CDR3 is CASSQEGGQNHNEQFF. The CDR3 DNA reads TGTGCCAGCAGCCAAGAGGGGGGTCAAAACCACAATGAGCAGTTCTTC. The chain has TRBV4-2 and TRBJ2-1, with a possible D match to TRBD2 (6 bases). The CDR3 is 16 amino acids. V was clipped by 0 bases and J by 5 bases, with 14 bases between them. Per the germline V gene, CDR1 is LGHNA and CDR2 is YNFKEQ.

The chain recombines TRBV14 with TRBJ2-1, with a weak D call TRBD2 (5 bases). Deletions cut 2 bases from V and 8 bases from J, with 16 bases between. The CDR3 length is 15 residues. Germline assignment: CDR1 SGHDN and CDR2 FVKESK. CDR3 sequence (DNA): TGTGCCAGCAGCCAATGGAGCCAGGACTGGGATGAGCAGTTCTTC. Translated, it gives CASSQWSQDWDEQFF.

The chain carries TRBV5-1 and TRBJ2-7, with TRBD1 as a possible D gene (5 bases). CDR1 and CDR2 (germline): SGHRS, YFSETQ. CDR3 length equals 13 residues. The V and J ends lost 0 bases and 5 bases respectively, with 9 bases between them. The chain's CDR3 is CASSLVLDNEQYF. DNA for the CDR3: TGCGCCAGCAGCTTGGTTCTGGACAACGAGCAGTACTTC.

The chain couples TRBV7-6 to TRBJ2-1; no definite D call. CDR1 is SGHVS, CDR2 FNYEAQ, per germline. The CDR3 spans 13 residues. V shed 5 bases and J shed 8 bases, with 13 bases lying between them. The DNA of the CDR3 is TGTGCCAGCAGCCGGACCTTATACGATGAGCAGTTCTTC. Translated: CASSRTLYDEQFF.

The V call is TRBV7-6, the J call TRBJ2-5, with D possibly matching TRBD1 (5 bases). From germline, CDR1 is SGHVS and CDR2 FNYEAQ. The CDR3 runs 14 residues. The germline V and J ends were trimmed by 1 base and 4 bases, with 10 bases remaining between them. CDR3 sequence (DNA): TGTGCCAGCAGCTTAGAAGGACACTTAGAGACCCAGTACTTC. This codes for CASSLEGHLETQYF.

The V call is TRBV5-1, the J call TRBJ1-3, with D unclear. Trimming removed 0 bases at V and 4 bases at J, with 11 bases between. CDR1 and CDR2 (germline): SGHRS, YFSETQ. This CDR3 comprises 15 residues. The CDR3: CASSLGGTLGNTIYF. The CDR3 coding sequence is TGCGCCAGCAGCTTGGGGGGTACCCTCGGAAACACCATATATTTT.

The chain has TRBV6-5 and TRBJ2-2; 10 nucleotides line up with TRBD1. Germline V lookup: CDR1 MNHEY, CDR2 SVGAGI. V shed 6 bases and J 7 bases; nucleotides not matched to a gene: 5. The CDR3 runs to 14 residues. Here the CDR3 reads CASRGTGADGELFF. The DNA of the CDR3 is TGTGCCAGCAGAGGGACAGGGGCAGACGGGGAGCTGTTTTTT.

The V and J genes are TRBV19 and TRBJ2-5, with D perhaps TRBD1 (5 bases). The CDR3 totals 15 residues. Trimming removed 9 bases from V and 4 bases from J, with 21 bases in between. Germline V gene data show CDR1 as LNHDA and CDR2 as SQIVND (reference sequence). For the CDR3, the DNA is TGTGCCAGCAGGGTACGGGCGAGGTCTGGAGAGACCCAGTACTTC. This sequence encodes CASRVRARSGETQYF.

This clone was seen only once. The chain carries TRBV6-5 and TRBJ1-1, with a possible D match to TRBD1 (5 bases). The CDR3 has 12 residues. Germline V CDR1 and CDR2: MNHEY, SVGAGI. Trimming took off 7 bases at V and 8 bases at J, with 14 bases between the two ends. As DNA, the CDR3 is TGTGCCAGCAAGCAGGGTAGTTCGGAAGCTTTCTTT. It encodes CASKQGSSEAFF.

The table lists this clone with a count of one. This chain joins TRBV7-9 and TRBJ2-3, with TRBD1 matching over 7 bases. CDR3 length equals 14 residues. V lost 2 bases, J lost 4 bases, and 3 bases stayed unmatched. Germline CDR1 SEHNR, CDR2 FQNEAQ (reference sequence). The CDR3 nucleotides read TGTGCCAGCAGCTTAAGTCAGGGGGCAGATACGCAGTATTTT. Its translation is CASSLSQGADTQYF.

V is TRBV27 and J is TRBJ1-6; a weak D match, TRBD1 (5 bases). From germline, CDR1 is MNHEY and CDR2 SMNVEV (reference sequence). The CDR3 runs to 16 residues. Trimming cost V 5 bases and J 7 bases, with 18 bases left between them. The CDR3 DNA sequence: TGTGCCAGCAGTCGTCCCCGGGACGGAGGAAATTCACCCCTCCACTTT. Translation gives CASSRPRDGGNSPLHF.

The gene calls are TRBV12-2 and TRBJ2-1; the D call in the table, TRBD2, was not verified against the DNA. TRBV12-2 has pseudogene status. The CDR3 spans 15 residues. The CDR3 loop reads CASRLKTISYNEQFF. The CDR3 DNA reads TGTGCAAGTCGCTTAAAGACTATATCCTACAATGAGCAGTTCTTC.

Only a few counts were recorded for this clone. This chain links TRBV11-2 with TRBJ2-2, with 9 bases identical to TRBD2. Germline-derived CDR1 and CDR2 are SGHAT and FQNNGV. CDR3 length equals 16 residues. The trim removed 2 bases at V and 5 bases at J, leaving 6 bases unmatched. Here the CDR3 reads CASSLFLTSGTGELFF. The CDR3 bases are TGTGCCAGCAGCTTATTTTTAACTAGCGGGACCGGGGAGCTGTTTTTT.

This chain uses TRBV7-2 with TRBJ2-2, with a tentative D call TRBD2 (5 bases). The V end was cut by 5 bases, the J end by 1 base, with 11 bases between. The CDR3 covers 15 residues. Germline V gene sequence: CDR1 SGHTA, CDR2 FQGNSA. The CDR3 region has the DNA TGTGCCAGCAGCCAGTCCGGGGAGAACACCGGGGAGCTGTTTTTT. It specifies CASSQSGENTGELFF.

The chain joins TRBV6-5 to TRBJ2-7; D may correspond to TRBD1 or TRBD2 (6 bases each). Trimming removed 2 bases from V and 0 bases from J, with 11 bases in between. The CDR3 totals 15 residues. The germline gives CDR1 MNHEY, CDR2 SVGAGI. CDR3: CASSYRRDNSYEQYF. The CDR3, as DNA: TGTGCCAGCAGTTACAGGCGGGACAACTCCTACGAGCAGTACTTC.

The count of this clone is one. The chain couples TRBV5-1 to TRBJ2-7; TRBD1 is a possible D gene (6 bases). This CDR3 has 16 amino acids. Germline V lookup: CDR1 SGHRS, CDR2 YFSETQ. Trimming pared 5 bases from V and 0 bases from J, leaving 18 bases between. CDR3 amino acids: CASRGTNGGTSYEQYF. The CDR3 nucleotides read TGCGCCAGCAGGGGGACAAATGGCGGCACCTCCTACGAGCAGTACTTC.

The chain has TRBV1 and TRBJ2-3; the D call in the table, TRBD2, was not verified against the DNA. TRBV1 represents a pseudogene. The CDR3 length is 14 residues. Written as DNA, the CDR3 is TGCACCAGCAGCCAAGATCCGTCGACAGATACGCAGTATTTT. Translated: CTSSQDPSTDTQYF.

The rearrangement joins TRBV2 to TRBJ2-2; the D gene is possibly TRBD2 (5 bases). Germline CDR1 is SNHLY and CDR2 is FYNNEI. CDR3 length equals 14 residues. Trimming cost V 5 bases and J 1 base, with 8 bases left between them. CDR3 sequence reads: CASSPGLNTGELFF. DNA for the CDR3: TGTGCCAGCAGTCCAGGACTGAACACCGGGGAGCTGTTTTTT.

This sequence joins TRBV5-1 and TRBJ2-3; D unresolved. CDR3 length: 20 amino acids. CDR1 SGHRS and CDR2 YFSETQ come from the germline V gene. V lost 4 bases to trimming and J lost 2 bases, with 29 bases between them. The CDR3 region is CASSPFARPILADLTDTQYF. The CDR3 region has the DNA TGCGCCAGCAGCCCTTTCGCCCGCCCGATTTTGGCGGACCTCACAGATACGCAGTATTTT.

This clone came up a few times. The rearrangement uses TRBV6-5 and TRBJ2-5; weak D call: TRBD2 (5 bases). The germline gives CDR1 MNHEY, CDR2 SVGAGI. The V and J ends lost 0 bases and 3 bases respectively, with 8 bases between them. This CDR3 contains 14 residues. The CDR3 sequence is CASSYSSGEETQYF. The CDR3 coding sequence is TGTGCCAGCAGTTACTCCAGCGGAGAAGAGACCCAGTACTTC.

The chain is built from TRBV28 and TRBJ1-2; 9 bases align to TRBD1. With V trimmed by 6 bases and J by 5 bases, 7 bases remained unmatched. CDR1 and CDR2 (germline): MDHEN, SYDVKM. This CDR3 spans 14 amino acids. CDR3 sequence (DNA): TGTGCCAGCAGGGGGGGAGGGACAGGGTATGGCTACACCTTC. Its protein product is CASRGGGTGYGYTF.

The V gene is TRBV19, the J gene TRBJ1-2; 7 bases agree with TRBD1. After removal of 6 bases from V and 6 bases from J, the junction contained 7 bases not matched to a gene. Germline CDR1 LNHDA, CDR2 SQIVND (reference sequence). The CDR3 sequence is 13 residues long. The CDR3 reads CASSDRAGDGYTF. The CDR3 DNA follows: TGTGCCAGTAGCGACAGGGCGGGGGATGGCTACACCTTC. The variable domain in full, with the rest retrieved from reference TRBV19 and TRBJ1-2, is DGGITQSPKYLFRKEGQNVTLSCEQNLNHDAMYWYRQDPGQGLRLIYYSQIVNDFQKGDIAEGYSVSREKKESFPLTVTSAQKNPTAFYLCASSDRAGDGYTFGSGTRLTVV.

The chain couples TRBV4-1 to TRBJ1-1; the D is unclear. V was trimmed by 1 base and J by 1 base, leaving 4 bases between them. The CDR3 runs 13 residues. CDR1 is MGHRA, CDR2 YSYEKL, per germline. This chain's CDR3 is CASSQVRNTEAFF. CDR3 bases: TGCGCCAGCAGCCAAGTACGGAACACTGAAGCTTTCTTT.

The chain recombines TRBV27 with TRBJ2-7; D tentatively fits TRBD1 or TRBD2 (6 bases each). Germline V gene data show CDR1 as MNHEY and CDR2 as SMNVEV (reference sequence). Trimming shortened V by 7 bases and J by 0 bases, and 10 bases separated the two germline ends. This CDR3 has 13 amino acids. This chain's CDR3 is CASTGGHSYEQYF. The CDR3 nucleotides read TGTGCCAGCACCGGGGGACACTCCTACGAGCAGTACTTC.